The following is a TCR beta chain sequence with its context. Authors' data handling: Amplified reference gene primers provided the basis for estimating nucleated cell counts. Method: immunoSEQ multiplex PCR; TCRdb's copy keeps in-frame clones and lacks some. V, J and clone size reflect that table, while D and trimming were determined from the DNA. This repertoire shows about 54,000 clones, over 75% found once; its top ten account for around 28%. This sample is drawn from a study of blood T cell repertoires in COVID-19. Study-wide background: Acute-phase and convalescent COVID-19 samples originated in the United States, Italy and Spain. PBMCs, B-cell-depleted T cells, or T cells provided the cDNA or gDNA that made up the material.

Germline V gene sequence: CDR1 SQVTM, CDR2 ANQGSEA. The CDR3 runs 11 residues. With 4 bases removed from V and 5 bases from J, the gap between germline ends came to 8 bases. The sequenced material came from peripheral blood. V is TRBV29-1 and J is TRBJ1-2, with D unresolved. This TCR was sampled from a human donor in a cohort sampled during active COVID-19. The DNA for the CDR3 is TGCAGCGTTGTAGGAGAGTATGGCTACACCTTC. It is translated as CSVVGEYGYTF.